The 18 T cell receptor beta chains listed next were all sequenced from one sample in a study of blood T cell repertoires in COVID-19. TCRdb keeps only in-frame clones here, not all; method: immunoSEQ multiplex PCR. The profile shows roughly 22,000 clones, around four fifths of them singletons. Sequencing used peripheral blood. Source of these receptors: a woman aged 70-85 years with COVID-19, enrolled during active disease.

The chain links TRBV2 to TRBJ1-1, with 12 bases identical to TRBD1. V shed 7 bases, J shed 3 bases, and the junction held 6 bases outside the gene matches. Germline lookup yields CDR1 SNHLY and CDR2 FYNNEI. There are 15 residues in the CDR3. The CDR3 loop is CASKGGQGAHTEAFF. CDR3 DNA sequence: TGTGCCAGCAAGGGGGGACAGGGGGCGCACACTGAAGCTTTCTTT.

This clone has just a few counts. The J gene is TRBJ2-2, the V gene TRBV3-1 (or the pseudogene TRBV3-2); D unclear. This CDR3 region has 16 residues. Trimming left V 5 bases short and J 0 bases short, with 13 bases between. Germline V gene lookup returns CDR1 LGHDT and CDR2 YNNKEL (reference sequence). DNA for the CDR3: TGTGCCAGCAGCGCCGAACTGGTTACGAACACCGGGGAGCTGTTTTTT. Its translation is CASSAELVTNTGELFF.

CDR3 sequence (DNA): TGTGCCAGCTCACCAGGGCTAAACTATGGCTACACCTTC. Amino acid sequence: CASSPGLNYGYTF. The chain carries TRBV18 and TRBJ1-2, with D unclear. The ends were cut back, 2 bases at V and 2 bases at J, with 6 bases in the middle. Germline values: CDR1 KGHSH, CDR2 LQKENI. CDR3 length: 13 amino acids.

The gene calls are TRBV4-2 and TRBJ1-1, with 8 bases lining up with TRBD1. The germline V gene has CDR1 LGHNA and CDR2 YNFKEQ. J gave up 5 bases and V 0 bases, and 5 bases lay outside the gene matches. The CDR3 totals 15 residues. The CDR3 protein is CASSQDQGARTEAFF. CDR3 sequence (DNA): TGTGCCAGCAGCCAAGATCAGGGGGCGCGAACTGAAGCTTTCTTT.

The chain uses TRBV3-1 (or the pseudogene TRBV3-2) and TRBJ2-3; TRBD2 matches at 8 bases. Unmatched junction bases numbered 12, after V lost 0 bases and J lost 4 bases. The CDR3 is made up of 18 amino acids. Germline V CDR1 and CDR2: LGHDT, YNNKEL (reference sequence). In nucleotides, the CDR3 is TGTGCCAGCAGCCAAGAAGGCCAAGCGGGAGAATTCGCAGATACGCAGTATTTT. Residues: CASSQEGQAGEFADTQYF.

The gene calls are TRBV5-8 and TRBJ2-1, with TRBD2 identical over 8 bases. J gave up 7 bases and V 4 bases, and 10 bases lay outside the gene matches. The CDR3 contains 15 residues. CDR1 is SGHTS and CDR2 is YDEGEE in the germline V gene. CDR3 protein: CASSPPGGARNEQFF. The CDR3 DNA follows: TGTGCCAGCAGCCCGCCGGGGGGGGCGAGGAATGAGCAGTTCTTC.

CDR3 region: CATSNGLAGGTDTQYF. The CDR3 coding sequence is TGTGCCACCTCGAATGGACTAGCGGGAGGCACAGATACGCAGTATTTT. The V and J genes are TRBV6-4 and TRBJ2-3; 13 nucleotides agree with TRBD2. Looked up from germline, CDR1 is MRHNA and CDR2 is SNTAGT. V shed 10 bases and J 1 base; nucleotides not matched to a gene: 8. There are 16 residues in the CDR3.

The chain carries TRBV6-5 and TRBJ2-7, with a tentative D call TRBD2 (5 bases). The CDR3 loop spans 15 amino acids. Trimming took 4 bases from V and 0 from J, leaving 13 bases between them. Germline V gene lookup returns CDR1 MNHEY and CDR2 SVGAGI. CDR3: CASSFLSGNSYEQYF. The DNA of the CDR3 is TGTGCCAGCAGTTTCTTGAGCGGTAACTCCTACGAGCAGTACTTC.

V is TRBV7-2 and J is TRBJ1-2, with D maybe TRBD1 (5 bases). The CDR3 is made up of 17 amino acids. CDR1 SGHTA and CDR2 FQGNSA come from the germline V gene. The V gene lost 8 bases and the J gene lost 8 bases, with 30 bases spanning the gap. Written as DNA, the CDR3 is TGTGCCAGCTGGGAAGGTCATGGGGCCGCTGCCTTGGGGGGCTACACCTTC. Encoded protein: CASWEGHGAAALGGYTF.

CDR3 in DNA: TGCAGCGTTCCAGACAGGGGGGACTATGGCTACACCTTC. Protein: CSVPDRGDYGYTF. The chain uses TRBV29-1 and TRBJ1-2; 9 bases are shared with TRBD1. Germline V gene lookup returns CDR1 SQVTM and CDR2 ANQGSEA. V lost 5 bases to trimming and J lost 3 bases; unmatched junction nucleotides: 4. This CDR3 spans 13 amino acids. Based on the CDR3 plus reference TRBV29-1 and TRBJ1-2, the full variable domain is SAVISQKPSRDICQRGTSLTIQCQVDSQVTMMFWYRQQPGQSLTLIATANQGSEATYESGFVIDKFPISRPNLTFSTLTVSNMSPEDSSIYLCSVPDRGDYGYTFGSGTRLTVV.

The V gene is TRBV11-2, the J gene TRBJ2-7; D may be TRBD1 (5 bases). The CDR3 contains 13 residues. The V end was cut by 3 bases, the J end by 1 base, with 7 bases between. CDR1 is SGHAT and CDR2 is FQNNGV in the germline V gene. CDR3 coding DNA: TGTGCCAGCAGCTTCACAGGTTCCTACGAGCAGTACTTC. Amino acids: CASSFTGSYEQYF. Full variable domain (outside the CDR3, taken from reference TRBV11-2 and TRBJ2-7): EAGVAQSPRYKIIEKRQSVAFWCNPISGHATLYWYQQILGQGPKLLIQFQNNGVVDDSQLPKDRFSAERLKGVDSTLKIQPAKLEDSAVYLCASSFTGSYEQYFGPGTRLTVT.

V is TRBV10-3 and J is TRBJ2-1; the match to TRBD2 covers 7 bases. V lost 4 bases, J lost 9 bases, and 15 bases stayed unmatched. Germline V gives CDR1 ENHRY, CDR2 SYGVKD. CDR3 length: 16 amino acids. The CDR3 DNA follows: TGTGCCATCAGTGGTGGGGCGGGAGCTTACGCCGGTGAGCAGTTCTTC. Translation gives CAISGGAGAYAGEQFF.

This clone has only one observation. The V and J genes are TRBV2 and TRBJ1-2; 9 positions match TRBD1. Germline CDR1 is SNHLY and CDR2 is FYNNEI. The V gene end was trimmed by 4 bases and the J gene end by 5 bases; junction bases not matched to a gene: 11. The CDR3 length is 16 residues. CDR3 in DNA: TGTGCCAGCAGTGTCTCCCACAGGGGGCTTGGGTATGGCTACACCTTC. It translates to CASSVSHRGLGYGYTF.

The chain recombines TRBV10-3 with TRBJ1-1, with unresolved D. The V gene lost 2 bases and the J gene lost 11 bases, with 15 bases spanning the gap. The CDR3 consists of 13 residues. Germline CDR1 is ENHRY and CDR2 is SYGVKD. The CDR3 bases are TGTGCCATCAGTGAGCCAGGTTTGTCAATGGCTTTCTTT. Translating gives CAISEPGLSMAFF.

The J gene is TRBJ1-1, the V gene TRBV11-1, with TRBD1 as a possible D gene (5 bases). CDR1 SGHAT and CDR2 FQDESV come from the germline V gene (reference sequence). This CDR3 has 15 residues. V was clipped by 5 bases and J by 3 bases, with 16 bases between them. This CDR3 is CASSTNSRGDTEAFF. The CDR3 DNA sequence: TGTGCCAGCAGCACAAACTCCCGGGGGGACACTGAAGCTTTCTTT.

This clone has only a few counts. The chain couples TRBV19 to TRBJ1-1; the D gene is possibly TRBD1 (6 bases). Trimming removed 5 bases from V and 0 bases from J, with 16 bases in between. Germline CDR1 LNHDA, CDR2 SQIVND (reference sequence). The CDR3 extends over 16 amino acids. In DNA form, the CDR3 reads TGTGCCAGTAGTTCGCCCTACAGGGTTGTGAACACTGAAGCTTTCTTT. It is translated as CASSSPYRVVNTEAFF.

This clone was recorded only once. This chain links TRBV6-2 or TRBV6-3 with TRBJ1-5; D remains ambiguous. Looked up from germline, CDR1 is MNHEY and CDR2 is SVGEGT. The CDR3 consists of 14 residues. Trimming stripped 3 bases from V and 2 bases from J, with 8 bases between. For the CDR3, the DNA is TGTGCCAGCAGTTATATCGGGGGCAATCAGCCCCAGCATTTT. It translates to CASSYIGGNQPQHF.

The chain uses TRBV27 and TRBJ1-2; D unclear. Germline CDR1 is MNHEY and CDR2 is SMNVEV (reference sequence). The CDR3 totals 16 residues. V lost 5 bases to trimming and J lost 4 bases, with 20 bases between them. CDR3 in DNA: TGTGCCAGCAGTATAAGCGTAGAAGCCCAAACCTATGGCTACACCTTC. It is translated as CASSISVEAQTYGYTF.